This T cell receptor beta chain is from a study of blood T cell repertoires in COVID-19. Turning to the study itself: Whether acute or convalescent, the COVID-19 samples came from the United States, Italy and Spain.

Sequenced by immunoSEQ multiplex PCR; TCRdb stores in-frame clones only, minus some. The data show 89,000 or so clones, with about 83% seen just once and approximately 8.1% held by the top ten. The V gene end was trimmed by 5 bases and the J gene end by 6 bases; junction bases not matched to a gene: 4. Germline V CDR1 and CDR2: LNHDA, SQIVND (reference sequence). CDR3 length equals 15 residues. This receptor was identified in a man in his fifties or sixties with active COVID-19. What was sequenced was peripheral blood. The chain employs TRBV19 and TRBJ1-6; 10 bases map to TRBD1. This CDR3 reads CASSAGTGANSPLHF. The CDR3 nucleotides read TGTGCCAGTAGTGCCGGGACAGGGGCTAATTCACCCCTCCACTTT.